The subject of this entry is one TCR beta chain. Its antigen is currently not known. No base quality information exists; no much larger clone differs at one position. This sample is part of a study of blood T cell repertoires in COVID-19 (dated by TCRdb to between 2020 and 2021). The study in broad terms: Samples from collaborators originated in the United States, Italy and Spain and spanned both the acute and convalescent phases of COVID-19. The prospective study material was composed of cDNA or gDNA derived from T cells, B-cell-depleted T cells, or PBMCs. Subjects who had been exposed to COVID-19, were actively infected with it, or had recovered from it provided the deeply sampled blood TCRbeta repertoires that made up the dataset. The repertoires were released in a freely available public database intended as a resource for research on the immune response to SARS-CoV-2. Samples were obtained from the ongoing ImmuneRACE study (first 160 participants) and from 1,254 subjects provided by 6 global collaborators. Sample metadata almost always included a de-identified subject ID, COVID-19 status, age in years and sex. Where available, HLA class I and class II types were taken from metadata supplied by the sample provider and were not determined by assay-based typing.

The germline V gene (reference sequence) yields LNHDA for CDR1 and SQIVND for CDR2. The CDR3 measures 16 amino acids from cysteine to phenylalanine. The CDR3 DNA has 48 bases and is translated from base 1. The V end gives up 7 bases and the J end 0 bases, leaving 4 bases in the junction not matched to a gene. Whole blood was collected in K2EDTA tubes by collaborating institutions according to the institutions' own protocols. For TCRbeta analysis, collaborator samples were shipped as frozen whole blood, as isolated PBMCs, or as DNA extracted from either sample type. What the research found in general, with its limitations: The amount of clinical and demographic metadata varied by source and participant and was provided uncurated.

TCRbeta CDR3 regions were amplified from genomic DNA using the immunoSEQ Assay, a bias-controlled multiplex PCR. The authors' analysis ran thus. The number of nucleated cells in each sample was estimated by amplification of reference gene primers within the assay. Sequence reads were collapsed and filtered to measure the absolute abundance of every unique TCRbeta CDR3 rearrangement. For each sample, productive Simpson clonality was calculated as the square root of Simpson's diversity index over productive rearrangements. Not all clones reach the TCRdb copy of this immuneACCESS table, which keeps in-frame sequences only. Checked studies attribute under half of the gap to unresolved V genes and leave the rest unexplained. From that table come the V and J calls and clone size; the DNA was used to work out D and trimming. The sample yields 100,000 or so clones; around 84% were counted once. The top ten clones comprise around 4.5% of the sample.

The chain is assembled from TRBV19 and TRBJ2-2; 11 of the junction bases match TRBD1. Sequenced input: peripheral blood. This TCR derives from a human donor in a cohort sampled during active COVID-19. CDR3 region: CASTPGQGANTGELFF. DNA sequence: TGTGCCAGTACCCCGGGACAGGGGGCGAACACCGGGGAGCTGTTTTTT.